This T cell receptor beta chain emerged from a study of T cell responses to AZD1222 COVID-19 vaccine (dated by TCRdb to the early 2020s). With respect to the entire study: AZD1222 recipients with second doses at about 4 weeks or about 12 weeks were pooled, because spike-specific TCR depth and breadth did not differ between schedules. TCR sequencing was performed for some 250 trial participants, of whom about 200 were given two doses of AZD1222 and around 26 were given two doses of MenACWY control vaccine. Enrollment into the trials was organized by age into subgroups of 18-55, 56-69 and 70-plus years, and those subgroups contained approximately 150, 30 and 60 TCR-sequenced participants, respectively. What the work shows at the level of the full study, not this receptor alone: Conclusions about previously exposed vaccinees are limited, since just six or seven AZD1222 recipients were seropositive for SARS-CoV-2 at baseline. Because no day 14 peak-response samples were available, the repertoires could be characterized only after the peak T cell response. In the small 56-69-year group, the increase in depth fell short of significance, most likely because of low power. Most participants were white British and females outnumbered males, and the authors suggested that clonal diversity may have been underestimated. Reportedly, close to half of the unique spike-specific TCRs recognized epitopes lying outside the regions that are mutated in the B.1.351 and B.1.1.7 variants. Spike-specific TCR breadth and depth rose significantly after two AZD1222 doses compared with day 0 and with MenACWY recipients. CD4 TCRs associated with the vaccine covered the entire spike protein, and the dominant responses were in regions 160-218 and 743-854.

What this sample's time point label stands for: baseline before first vaccination. The vaccinee samples were drawn from two UK trials, COV001 and COV002, one of which was a single-blind randomized controlled phase 2/3 trial testing AZD1222 (ChAdOx1 nCoV-19) in healthy adults. For TCRbeta chain sequencing, PBMC samples were collected from trial participants at day 0 and at day 28 after the second dose. The CDR3 regions of human TCRbeta chains were subjected to immunosequencing. For the original study's pipeline: Repertoire TCRs were matched against a reference library of SARS-CoV-2-specific TCRs generated with the MIRA antigen-specificity platform. Breadth was defined as the fraction of unique TCRs that were SARS-CoV-2-associated, and depth was defined as the fraction of total T cells that were SARS-CoV-2-associated. Using the MIRA data, each spike-specific TCR was mapped to the spike region that the TCR reacts to and placed in a CD4 or CD8 class. Log10-transformed breadth and depth values were compared by one-way ANOVA with Sidak's multiple comparisons tests. Entries here come from immuneACCESS through TCRdb and include only in-frame sequences with V and J called. Some clones fail to appear in such tables; in the studies checked, an unresolved V gene covers under half of the shortfall, and the cause of the remainder is unknown. That table gives V, J and clone size, and the DNA gave D and trimming. The sample has approximately 170,000 clones on record, 80% to 95% of them singletons. Under 5% of the sample belongs to the ten largest clones.

As to this clone: It has no known antigen specificity. No per-base quality is available; no much larger clone lies one base away.

The cysteine opens and the phenylalanine closes a CDR3 of 17 amino acids. The kept DNA is CDR3 alone, 51 bases in frame from the first base. The CDR1 and CDR2 encoded by the germline V gene (reference sequence) are MNHEY and SMNVEV. V is pared back by 5 bases and J by 4 bases, with 20 bases lying between the germline termini. This sequence was found in an adult in good health. This chain joins TRBV27 to TRBJ1-4; a tentative D match to TRBD1 spans 5 bases. Sequencing was performed on peripheral blood, taken on day 0 of AZD1222 vaccination. This receptor carries the CDR3 CASSPIGLSGLNEKLFF. The DNA sequence follows: TGTGCCAGCAGTCCTATCGGCCTATCGGGGCTTAATGAAAAACTGTTTTTT.